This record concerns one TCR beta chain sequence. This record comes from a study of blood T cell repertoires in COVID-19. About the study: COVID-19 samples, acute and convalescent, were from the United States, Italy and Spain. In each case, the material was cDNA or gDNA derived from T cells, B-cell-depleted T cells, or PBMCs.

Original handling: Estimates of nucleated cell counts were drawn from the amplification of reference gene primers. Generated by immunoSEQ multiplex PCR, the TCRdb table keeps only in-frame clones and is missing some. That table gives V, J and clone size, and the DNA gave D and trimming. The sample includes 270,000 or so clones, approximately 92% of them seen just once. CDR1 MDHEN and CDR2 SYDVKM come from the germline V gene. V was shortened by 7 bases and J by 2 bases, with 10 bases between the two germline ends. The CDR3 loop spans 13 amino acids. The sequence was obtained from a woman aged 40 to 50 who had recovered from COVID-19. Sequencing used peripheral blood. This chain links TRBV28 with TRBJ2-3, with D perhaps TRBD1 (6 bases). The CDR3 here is CASKGVNTDTQYF. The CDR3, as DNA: TGTGCCAGCAAGGGGGTAAACACAGATACGCAGTATTTT.